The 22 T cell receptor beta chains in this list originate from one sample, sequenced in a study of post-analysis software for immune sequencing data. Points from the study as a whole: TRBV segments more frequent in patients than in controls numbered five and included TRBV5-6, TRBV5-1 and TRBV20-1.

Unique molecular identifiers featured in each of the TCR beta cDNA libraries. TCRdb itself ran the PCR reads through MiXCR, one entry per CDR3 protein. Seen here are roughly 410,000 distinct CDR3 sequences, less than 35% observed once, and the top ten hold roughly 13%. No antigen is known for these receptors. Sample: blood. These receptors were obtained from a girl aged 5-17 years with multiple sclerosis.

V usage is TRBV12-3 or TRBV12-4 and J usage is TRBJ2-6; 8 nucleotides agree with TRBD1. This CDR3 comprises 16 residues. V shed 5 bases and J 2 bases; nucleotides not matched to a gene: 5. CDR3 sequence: CASSLQGVPGANVLTF. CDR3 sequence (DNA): TGTGCCAGCAGTCTACAGGGGGTGCCTGGGGCCAACGTCCTGACTTTC.

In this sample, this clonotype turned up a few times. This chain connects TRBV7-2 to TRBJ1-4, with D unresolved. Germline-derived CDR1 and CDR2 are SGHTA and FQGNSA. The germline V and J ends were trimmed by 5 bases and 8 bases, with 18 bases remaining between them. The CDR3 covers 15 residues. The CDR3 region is CASSPRGAGPEKLFF. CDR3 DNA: TGTGCCAGCAGCCCCCGGGGAGCCGGACCGGAAAAACTGTTTTTT.

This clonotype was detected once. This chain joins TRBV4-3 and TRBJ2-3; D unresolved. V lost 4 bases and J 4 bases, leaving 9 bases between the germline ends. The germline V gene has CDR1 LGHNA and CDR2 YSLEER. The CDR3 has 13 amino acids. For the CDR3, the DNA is TGCGCCAGCAGCCCTAATCTGGCAGATACGCAGTATTTT. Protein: CASSPNLADTQYF.

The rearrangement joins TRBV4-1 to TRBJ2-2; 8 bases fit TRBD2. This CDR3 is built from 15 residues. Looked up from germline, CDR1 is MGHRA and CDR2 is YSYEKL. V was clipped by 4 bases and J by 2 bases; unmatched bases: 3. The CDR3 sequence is CASSPSGGNTGELFF. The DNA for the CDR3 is TGCGCCAGCAGCCCCAGCGGGGGAAACACCGGGGAGCTGTTTTTT.

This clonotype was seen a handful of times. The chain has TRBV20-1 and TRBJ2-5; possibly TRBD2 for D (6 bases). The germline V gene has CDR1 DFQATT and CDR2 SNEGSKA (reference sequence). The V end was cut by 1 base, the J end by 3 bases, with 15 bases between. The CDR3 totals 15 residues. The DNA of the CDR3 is TGCAGTGCTAGAGTCAGTTTAGCGGATAAAGAGACCCAGTACTTC. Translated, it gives CSARVSLADKETQYF.

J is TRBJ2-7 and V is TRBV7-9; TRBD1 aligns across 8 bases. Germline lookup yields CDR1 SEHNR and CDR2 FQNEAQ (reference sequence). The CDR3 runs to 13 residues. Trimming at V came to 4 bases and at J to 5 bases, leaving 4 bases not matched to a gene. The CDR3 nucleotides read TGTGCCAGCAGCTGGACAGGGTCCCACGAGCAGTACTTC. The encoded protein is CASSWTGSHEQYF.

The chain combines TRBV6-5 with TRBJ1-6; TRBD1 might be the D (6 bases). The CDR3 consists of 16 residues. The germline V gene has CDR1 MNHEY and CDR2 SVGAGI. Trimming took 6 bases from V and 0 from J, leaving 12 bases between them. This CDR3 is CASSRTVSSYNSPLHF. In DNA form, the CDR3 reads TGTGCCAGCAGCCGGACAGTTAGCTCCTATAATTCACCCCTCCACTTT.

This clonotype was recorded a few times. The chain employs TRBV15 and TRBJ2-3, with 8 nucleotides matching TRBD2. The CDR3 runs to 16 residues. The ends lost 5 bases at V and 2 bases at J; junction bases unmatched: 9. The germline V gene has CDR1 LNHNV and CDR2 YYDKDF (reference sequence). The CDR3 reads CATSGILAEDTDTQYF. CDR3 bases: TGTGCCACCAGCGGGATACTAGCGGAAGACACAGATACGCAGTATTTT.

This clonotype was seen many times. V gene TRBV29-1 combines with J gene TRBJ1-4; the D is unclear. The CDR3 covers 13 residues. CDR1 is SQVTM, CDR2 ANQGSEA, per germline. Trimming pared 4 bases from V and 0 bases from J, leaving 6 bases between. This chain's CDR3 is CSVGSATNEKLFF. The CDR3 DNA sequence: TGCAGCGTTGGGTCCGCAACTAATGAAAAACTGTTTTTT.

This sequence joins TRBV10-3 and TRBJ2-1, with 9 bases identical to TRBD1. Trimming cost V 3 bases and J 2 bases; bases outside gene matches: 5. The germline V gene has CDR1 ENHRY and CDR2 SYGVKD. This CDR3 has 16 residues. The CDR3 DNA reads TGTGCCATCAGTGAAGCACAGGGGGCCACCTACAATGAGCAGTTCTTC. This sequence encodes CAISEAQGATYNEQFF.

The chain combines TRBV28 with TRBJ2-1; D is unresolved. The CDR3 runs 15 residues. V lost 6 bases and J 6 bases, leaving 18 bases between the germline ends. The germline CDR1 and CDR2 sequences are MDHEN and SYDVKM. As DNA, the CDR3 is TGTGCCAGCAGCTCACTCGCGATTAAAGCCAATGAGCAGTTCTTC. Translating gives CASSSLAIKANEQFF.

CDR3 residues: CASSFSLGASTDTQYF. The CDR3 bases are TGCGCCAGCAGCTTTTCATTGGGGGCGAGCACAGATACGCAGTATTTT. V and J are TRBV5-1 and TRBJ2-3, with D possibly being TRBD1 (6 bases). This CDR3 region has 16 residues. Trimming removed 2 bases at V and 0 bases at J, with 13 bases between. Germline values: CDR1 SGHRS, CDR2 YFSETQ.

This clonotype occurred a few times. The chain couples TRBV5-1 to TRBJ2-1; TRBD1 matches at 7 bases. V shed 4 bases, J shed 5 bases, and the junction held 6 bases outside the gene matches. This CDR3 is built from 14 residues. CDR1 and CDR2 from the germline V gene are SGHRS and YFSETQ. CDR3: CASSPGTANNEQFF. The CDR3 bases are TGCGCCAGCAGCCCCGGGACAGCAAACAATGAGCAGTTCTTC. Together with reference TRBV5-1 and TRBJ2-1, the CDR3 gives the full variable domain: KAGVTQTPRYLIKTRGQQVTLSCSPISGHRSVSWYQQTPGQGLQFLFEYFSETQRNKGNFPGRFSGRQFSNSRSEMNVSTLELGDSALYLCASSPGTANNEQFFGPGTRLTVL.

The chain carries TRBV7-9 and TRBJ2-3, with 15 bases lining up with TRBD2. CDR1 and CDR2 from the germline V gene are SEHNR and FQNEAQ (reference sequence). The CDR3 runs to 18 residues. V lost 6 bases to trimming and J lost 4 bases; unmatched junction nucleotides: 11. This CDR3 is CASSHIFGLAGGPDTQYF. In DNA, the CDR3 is TGTGCCAGCAGTCATATTTTCGGACTAGCGGGGGGGCCAGATACGCAGTATTTT.

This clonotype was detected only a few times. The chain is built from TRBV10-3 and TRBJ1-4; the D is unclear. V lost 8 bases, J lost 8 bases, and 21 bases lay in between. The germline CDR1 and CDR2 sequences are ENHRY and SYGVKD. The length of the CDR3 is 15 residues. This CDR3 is CAIHAGVAPEEKLFF. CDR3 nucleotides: TGTGCCATCCACGCTGGAGTGGCCCCTGAGGAAAAACTGTTTTTT.

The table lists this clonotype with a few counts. The CDR3 sequence is CASSLETGLVAGELFF. CDR3 DNA: TGCGCCAGCAGCTTGGAGACAGGGTTGGTGGCCGGGGAGCTGTTTTTT. The chain employs TRBV5-1 and TRBJ2-2, with 7 bases identical to TRBD1. This CDR3 comprises 16 residues. The V gene end was trimmed by 0 bases and the J gene end by 6 bases; junction bases not matched to a gene: 8. Per germline, CDR1 SGHRS and CDR2 YFSETQ. The full variable domain, in which reference TRBV5-1 and TRBJ2-2 provide the parts outside the CDR3, is KAGVTQTPRYLIKTRGQQVTLSCSPISGHRSVSWYQQTPGQGLQFLFEYFSETQRNKGNFPGRFSGRQFSNSRSEMNVSTLELGDSALYLCASSLETGLVAGELFFGEGSRLTVL.

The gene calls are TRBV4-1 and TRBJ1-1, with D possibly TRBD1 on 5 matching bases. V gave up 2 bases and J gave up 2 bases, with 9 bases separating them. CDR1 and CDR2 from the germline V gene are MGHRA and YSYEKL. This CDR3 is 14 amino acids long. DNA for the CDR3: TGCGCCAGCAGCCAACTGACAGCCAACACTGAAGCTTTCTTT. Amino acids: CASSQLTANTEAFF.

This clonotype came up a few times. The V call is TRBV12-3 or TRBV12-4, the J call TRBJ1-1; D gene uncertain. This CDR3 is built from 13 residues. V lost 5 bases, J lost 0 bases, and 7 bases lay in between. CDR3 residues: CASSVAMNTEAFF. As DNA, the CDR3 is TGTGCCAGCAGTGTCGCGATGAACACTGAAGCTTTCTTT.

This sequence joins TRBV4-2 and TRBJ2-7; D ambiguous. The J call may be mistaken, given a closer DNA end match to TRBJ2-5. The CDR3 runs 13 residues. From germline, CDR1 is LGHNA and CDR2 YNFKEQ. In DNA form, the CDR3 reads TGTGCCAGCAGCCAAGAACTCCTAGAGACCCAGTACTTC. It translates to CASSQELLETQYF.

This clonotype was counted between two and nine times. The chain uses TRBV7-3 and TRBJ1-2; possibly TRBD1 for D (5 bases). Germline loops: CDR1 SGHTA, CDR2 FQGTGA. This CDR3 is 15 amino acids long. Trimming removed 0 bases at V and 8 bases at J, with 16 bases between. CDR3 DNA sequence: TGTGCCAGCAGCTTAACGCCCTCGGACACGGAGGGCTACACCTTC. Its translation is CASSLTPSDTEGYTF.

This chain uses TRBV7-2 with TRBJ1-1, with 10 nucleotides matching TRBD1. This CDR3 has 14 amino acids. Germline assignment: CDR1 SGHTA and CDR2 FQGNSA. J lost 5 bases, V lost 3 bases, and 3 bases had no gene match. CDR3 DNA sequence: TGTGCCAGCAGCTTGATGGACAGGGGGACTGAAGCTTTCTTT. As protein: CASSLMDRGTEAFF.

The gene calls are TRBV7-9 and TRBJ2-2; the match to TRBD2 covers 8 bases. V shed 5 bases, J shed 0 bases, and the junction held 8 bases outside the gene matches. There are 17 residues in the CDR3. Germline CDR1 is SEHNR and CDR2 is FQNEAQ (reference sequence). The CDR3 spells CASSLKPGLANTGELFF. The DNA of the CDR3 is TGTGCCAGCAGCCTAAAACCGGGACTAGCGAACACCGGGGAGCTGTTTTTT.